Following are 27 T cell receptor beta chains from one sample sequenced in a study of vaccination and CD4 T cells after COVID-19. These receptors have no known antigen. The assay that was used to sequence DNA from cultured CD4+ T cells was the Oncomine TCR Beta short-read assay. One entry per CDR3 protein, called by TCRdb with MiXCR from the PCR reads. The sample holds about 14,000 distinct CDR3 sequences, approximately 49% seen once. Treatment reported: roughly 11-day PBMC culture with coronavirus spike peptide pools or control peptides (ViraFEST assay). The input for sequencing was CD4+ T cells from blood, cultured in vitro, taken before SARS-CoV-2 vaccination. The source is a human donor who had recovered from COVID-19.

The chain links TRBV6-9 to TRBJ1-1; 8 positions agree with TRBD1. CDR3 size: 18 residues. J lost 5 bases, V lost 7 bases, and 21 bases had no gene match. Germline V gives CDR1 MNHGY, CDR2 SVAAGI. The CDR3 coding sequence is TGTGCCAGCACTACGGAGCCCTGGGACAGGAGGTCGATTACTGAAGCTTTCTTT. It encodes CASTTEPWDRRSITEAFF.

The V and J genes are TRBV20-1 and TRBJ2-3, with 10 bases that match TRBD1. The length of the CDR3 is 16 residues. V shed 6 bases and J 2 bases; nucleotides not matched to a gene: 11. Germline CDR1 and CDR2: DFQATT and SNEGSKA (reference sequence). The CDR3 here is CSAPPFGQGDTDTQYF. CDR3 coding DNA: TGCAGTGCCCCTCCGTTTGGACAGGGGGACACAGATACGCAGTATTTT.

This clonotype turned up a few times. The chain joins TRBV2 to TRBJ1-1, with 7 nucleotides matching TRBD1. Germline V gene data show CDR1 as SNHLY and CDR2 as FYNNEI. V shed 7 bases, J shed 0 bases, and the junction held 5 bases outside the gene matches. CDR3 size: 14 residues. The CDR3 is CASTRGQLNTEAFF. The CDR3 DNA follows: TGTGCCAGCACAAGGGGACAGCTGAACACTGAAGCTTTCTTT.

This clonotype was detected a few times. The chain links TRBV20-1 to TRBJ1-1; TRBD1 agrees at 9 bases. After removal of 5 bases from V and 4 bases from J, the junction contained 5 bases not matched to a gene. This CDR3 has 13 amino acids. The germline CDR1 and CDR2 sequences are DFQATT and SNEGSKA (reference sequence). The CDR3 DNA is TGCAGTGCTGGACAGGGGCCGGGCACTGAAGCTTTCTTT. Translating gives CSAGQGPGTEAFF.

The chain has TRBV20-1 and TRBJ2-7; 10 bases agree with TRBD1. Germline assignment: CDR1 DFQATT and CDR2 SNEGSKA (reference sequence). The CDR3 loop spans 15 amino acids. Germline trimming cut 6 bases from V and 2 bases from J; bases unmatched to any gene: 10. CDR3 in DNA: TGCAGTGCACATCCACCGGGACAGGGGACCTACGAGCAGTACTTC. This gives the protein CSAHPPGQGTYEQYF.

The sample holds a few counts of this clonotype. The rearrangement links TRBV7-2 to TRBJ1-6; D is ambiguous. The CDR3 totals 13 residues. Germline V CDR1 and CDR2: SGHTA, FQGNSA. Deletions cut 5 bases from V and 6 bases from J, with 8 bases between. This chain's CDR3 is CASSPVPNSPLHF. CDR3 bases: TGTGCCAGCAGCCCCGTTCCTAATTCACCCCTCCACTTT. The full variable domain, in which reference TRBV7-2 and TRBJ1-6 provide the parts outside the CDR3, is GAGVSQSPSNKVTEKGKDVELRCDPISGHTALYWYRQSLGQGLEFLIYFQGNSAPDKSGLPSDRFSAERTGGSVSTLTIQRTQQEDSAVYLCASSPVPNSPLHFGNGTRLTVT.

The chain uses TRBV28 and TRBJ2-5; D gene ambiguous. V was trimmed by 1 base and J by 7 bases, leaving 16 bases between them. Germline V CDR1 and CDR2: MDHEN, SYDVKM. The CDR3 runs to 15 residues. Written as DNA, the CDR3 is TGTGCCAGCAGTTTATCCCACTCCTATCTTGGGACCCAGTACTTC. Encoded protein: CASSLSHSYLGTQYF. The entire variable domain, with the rest obtained from reference TRBV28 and TRBJ2-5, is as follows: DVKVTQSSRYLVKRTGEKVFLECVQDMDHENMFWYRQDPGLGLRLIYFSYDVKMKEKGDIPEGYSVSREKKERFSLILESASTNQTSMYLCASSLSHSYLGTQYFGPGTRLLVL.

This clonotype has more than one count but fewer than ten. The chain combines TRBV20-1 with TRBJ2-1; the match to TRBD2 covers 8 bases. Germline values: CDR1 DFQATT, CDR2 SNEGSKA (reference sequence). Trimming at V came to 6 bases and at J to 4 bases, leaving 11 bases not matched to a gene. CDR3 length: 15 residues. This chain's CDR3 is CSAIIAGSFYNEQFF. The DNA of the CDR3 is TGCAGTGCCATCATAGCGGGGAGCTTTTACAATGAGCAGTTCTTC.

In its sample, this clonotype was seen a few times. The CDR3 region has the DNA TGCGCCAGCAGGACAGAGACAGGCCGAAGCAATCAGCCCCAGCATTTT. This gives the protein CASRTETGRSNQPQHF. The chain links TRBV10-1 to TRBJ1-5; tentative D call: TRBD1 (6 bases). The CDR3 has 16 residues. From germline, CDR1 is WNHNN and CDR2 SYGVQD (reference sequence). V lost 6 bases and J 1 base, leaving 16 bases between the germline ends.

This sequence joins TRBV6-1 and TRBJ1-2, with TRBD1 identical over 8 bases. The CDR3 extends over 14 amino acids. Germline values: CDR1 MNHNS, CDR2 SASEGT. Trimming took 7 bases from V and 3 from J; bases not matched to a gene: 7. CDR3 coding DNA: TGTGCCAGCACCAAGGACAGGGTTCACTATGGCTACACCTTC. This sequence encodes CASTKDRVHYGYTF.

This clonotype was counted only a few times. The V gene is TRBV11-3, the J gene TRBJ1-3, with 7 positions matching TRBD1. J gave up 2 bases and V 5 bases, and 0 bases lay outside the gene matches. CDR1 is SGHNT, CDR2 YENEEA, per germline. CDR3 size: 13 residues. The DNA of the CDR3 is TGTGCCAGCAGCCAGGGGGCTGGAAACACCATATATTTT. It yields the protein CASSQGAGNTIYF.

The chain is built from TRBV6-1 and TRBJ2-5, with TRBD2 matching 9 bases. CDR3 length: 13 amino acids. V lost 7 bases, J lost 4 bases, and 4 bases stayed unmatched. Germline lookup yields CDR1 MNHNS and CDR2 SASEGT. CDR3 residues: CASKISGGETQYF. CDR3 nucleotides: TGTGCCAGCAAAATTAGCGGGGGAGAGACCCAGTACTTC.

The rearrangement joins TRBV6-2 or TRBV6-3 to TRBJ2-2; TRBD2 is a possible D gene (6 bases). Germline V CDR1 and CDR2: MNHEY, SVGEGT. The ends were cut back, 10 bases at V and 1 base at J, with 19 bases in the middle. The CDR3 consists of 16 residues. The CDR3 region is CATSLASERNTGELFF. CDR3 nucleotides: TGTGCCACGTCGCTTGCTAGCGAGAGGAACACCGGGGAGCTGTTTTTT.

The chain carries TRBV6-1 and TRBJ2-2; 8 bases are a match to TRBD2. This CDR3 spans 14 amino acids. The V gene end was trimmed by 9 bases and the J gene end by 7 bases; junction bases not matched to a gene: 10. The germline gives CDR1 MNHNS, CDR2 SASEGT. CDR3 DNA sequence: TGTGCCAGTAGAGTCCCGGGGGGGGACGGGGAGCTGTTTTTT. Translated, it gives CASRVPGGDGELFF.

This clonotype was recorded a few times. V usage is TRBV20-1 and J usage is TRBJ1-5; TRBD1 agrees at 8 bases. V lost 6 bases and J lost 5; bases outside the gene matches: 12. CDR3 size: 15 residues. Germline V gene lookup returns CDR1 DFQATT and CDR2 SNEGSKA (reference sequence). Written as DNA, the CDR3 is TGCAGTGCCTCGGACAGGGCCGGGTGGGATCAGCCCCAGCATTTT. This encodes CSASDRAGWDQPQHF.

This clonotype occurred once. The chain combines TRBV11-2 with TRBJ2-5; D remains ambiguous. Trimming took 4 bases from V and 3 from J, leaving 9 bases between them. This CDR3 comprises 13 residues. Germline CDR1 SGHAT, CDR2 FQNNGV. CDR3 amino acids: CASSSGPKETQYF. DNA of the CDR3: TGTGCCAGCAGCTCCGGGCCAAAAGAGACCCAGTACTTC.

The V gene is TRBV24-1, the J gene TRBJ1-5; possible D gene TRBD1, 5 bases. V gave up 5 bases and J gave up 9 bases, with 28 bases separating them. The germline V gene has CDR1 KGHDR and CDR2 SFDVKD. This CDR3 contains 18 residues. The CDR3 bases are TGTGCCACCAGTGTATCCACTCAGGGAATGTACCGCCCGGGGCCCCAGCATTTT. This encodes CATSVSTQGMYRPGPQHF.

This chain uses TRBV20-1 with TRBJ1-1, with D tentatively TRBD1 (5 bases). This CDR3 has 14 residues. Between the trimmed V and J ends, which lost 0 bases and 4 bases, there was a span of 12 bases. From germline, CDR1 is DFQATT and CDR2 SNEGSKA (reference sequence). CDR3 coding DNA: TGCAGTGCTAGAGATTTGAGGGGCGGCACTGAAGCTTTCTTT. Protein sequence: CSARDLRGGTEAFF.

The chain couples TRBV9 to TRBJ1-2; TRBD1 aligns across 8 bases. The germline gives CDR1 SGDLS, CDR2 YYNGEE. The CDR3 loop spans 16 amino acids. Trimming cost V 2 bases and J 3 bases; bases outside gene matches: 9. The CDR3 DNA sequence: TGTGCCAGCAGCGTCCGATGGACAGGGCCGTACTATGGCTACACCTTC. This codes for CASSVRWTGPYYGYTF.

The chain combines TRBV28 with TRBJ2-2; D gene ambiguous. CDR3 length equals 13 residues. Germline V gene data show CDR1 as MDHEN and CDR2 as SYDVKM. Trimming removed 5 bases at V and 6 bases at J, with 10 bases between. In DNA form, the CDR3 reads TGTGCCAGCAGTCTAGGAGTCCCCGGGGAGCTGTTTTTT. It encodes CASSLGVPGELFF.

The chain uses TRBV19 and TRBJ2-1; maybe TRBD1 (7 bases). Between the trimmed V and J ends, which lost 5 bases and 0 bases, there was a span of 17 bases. The CDR3 is made up of 17 amino acids. Germline values: CDR1 LNHDA, CDR2 SQIVND (reference sequence). CDR3 loop: CASSAEGGTASYNEQFF. CDR3 nucleotide sequence: TGTGCCAGTAGTGCGGAAGGAGGGACAGCCTCCTACAATGAGCAGTTCTTC.

This chain links TRBV7-6 with TRBJ2-2; a weak D match, TRBD2 (5 bases). The CDR3 runs to 14 residues. The germline V gene encodes CDR1 SGHVS and CDR2 FNYEAQ. V lost 6 bases and J lost 1, with 9 bases in between. The CDR3 DNA sequence: TGTGCCAGCAGTTCGGGGAGGAACACCGGGGAGCTGTTTTTT. Protein: CASSSGRNTGELFF.

This clonotype came up a few times. The V gene is TRBV6-5, the J gene TRBJ1-5, with D perhaps matching TRBD1 (5 bases). Germline values: CDR1 MNHEY, CDR2 SVGAGI. Trimming removed 3 bases at V and 11 bases at J, with 14 bases between. The CDR3 contains 13 residues. The CDR3 protein is CASSYLGEAAQHF. CDR3 sequence (DNA): TGTGCCAGCAGTTATCTGGGGGAAGCAGCCCAGCATTTT.

This clonotype was observed a few times. The chain employs TRBV15 and TRBJ2-7; D is uncertain. CDR3 length equals 13 residues. Between the trimmed V and J ends, which lost 3 bases and 1 base, there was a span of 7 bases. CDR1 is LNHNV, CDR2 YYDKDF, per germline (reference sequence). DNA for the CDR3: TGTGCCACCAGCAGCGGACCTTCCTACGAGCAGTACTTC. It translates to CATSSGPSYEQYF.

This sequence joins TRBV20-1 and TRBJ2-7, with a weak D call TRBD1 (6 bases). Germline CDR1 is DFQATT and CDR2 is SNEGSKA (reference sequence). V was trimmed by 6 bases and J by 0 bases, leaving 15 bases between them. The CDR3 totals 14 residues. DNA for the CDR3: TGCAGTGCGTTCTACAGGGATTCCTCCTACGAGCAGTACTTC. This encodes CSAFYRDSSYEQYF.

V and J are TRBV20-1 and TRBJ1-2, with D unresolved. Trimming removed 6 bases at V and 0 bases at J, with 20 bases between. Germline-derived CDR1 and CDR2 are DFQATT and SNEGSKA (reference sequence). The CDR3 runs 16 residues. The CDR3 sequence is CSAPPGGGPANYGYTF. The CDR3 DNA is TGCAGTGCCCCACCGGGAGGAGGCCCAGCTAACTATGGCTACACCTTC.

This clonotype was seen once. J is TRBJ2-5 and V is TRBV6-1; 12 bases match TRBD1. Germline lookup yields CDR1 MNHNS and CDR2 SASEGT. The CDR3 runs to 14 residues. With 6 bases clipped from V and 7 bases from J, the junction kept 6 bases outside the gene matches. The CDR3 nucleotides are TGTGCCAGCAGGTCGGGACAGGGGGCTGGGACCCAGTACTTC. Amino acid sequence: CASRSGQGAGTQYF.